This T cell receptor (beta chain) appears in the sequencing data of a study of cytomegalovirus exposure and HLA in healthy donors (TCRdb year 2017). Background for the entire study: In an earlier analysis of fewer than 750 of the donors, 276 Gb of sequence data and just under 120 million unique TCR beta sequences from approximately 180 million T cells were reported. Rather than using new phenotypic data, the later analysis identified candidate immune exposures from TCR beta sequences and from how often those sequences occurred across donors. Roughly 300 gigabases of sequencing data and around 87 million unique TCR sequences were included in an early release covering several hundred HLA-typed donors. Along with the roughly 700-subject first cohort, a separate validation cohort of over a hundred different subjects was used. The aim of the study was to test whether cataloging public T cell receptors could identify signatures of past pathogen exposure. Every repertoire in the discovery cohort had been generated on one and the same sequencing platform. The study profiled the T cell repertoires of under 700 subjects by immunosequencing and related them to cytomegalovirus serostatus. A later analysis re-examined previously published TCR beta repertoires from just over 650 donors and added high-resolution HLA genotyping to investigate patterns of TCR occurrence. Donor age, sex, ethnicity and CMV serostatus were collected together with the repertoire data. The genetic ancestry cluster associated with self-reported Caucasian donors included around four fifths of the 398 genotyped donors. Typing coverage differed by locus: A, B, C, DRB1 and DQB1 were typed in roughly 620-630 donors, DQA1 in 522, DPA1 in 600 to 610, and DPB1 in 400 to 490. Among roughly 400 genotyped donors of the cohort, an average of around 250,000 unique TCR beta nucleotide sequences was sequenced per donor, of which about 18% were non-productive. HLA typing included class I and class II loci at four-digit resolution. To predict cytomegalovirus infection status, the study combined high-throughput TCR immunosequencing, statistical association of individual TCRs with disease status, and machine learning. In an earlier analysis of a few hundred of the donors, high-throughput TCR beta sequencing was used to judge whether each TCR beta V gene segment behaved as functional or pseudogenic. In a later genetic analysis, genome-wide SNP genotypes for about 55% of the roughly 700 donors were used, and that subset was treated as a discovery cohort. Roughly 5 DR-DQ haplotypes were handled as single units for association and clustering, since linkage in the cohort was strong. Findings and caveats that apply to the study as a whole: In a later analysis, over 15,000 TCR beta sequences were associated with specific HLA alleles at a false discovery rate of 0.05. Because the 87-base-pair reads could not distinguish some IMGT-functional V segments, including TRBV6-2 and TRBV6-3, those segments were excluded. A few of the identified cytomegalovirus-associated TCR beta chains were confirmed in vitro to be specific for cytomegalovirus antigens. The authors suggested that the approach could potentially be generalized to other disease states and immunological phenotypes. In a later analysis, most CMV-associated TCR beta chains were found to appear HLA-restricted, with HLA associations seemingly driven largely by CMV exposure. A later genetic analysis associated a missense DCLRE1C variant with V-gene and J-gene trimming of TCR beta chains, and an independent cohort replicated the association. Because counts were too low, 15 to 20 rarely observed V segments, including chromosome 9 orphons, were left out of the earlier analysis of roughly 600 of the donors. A further reported finding was that TCR beta sequences accurately predicted the HLA-A and HLA-B alleles for most subjects in the first cohort. Across donors, most TCR sequences were observed very rarely, whereas some public TCRs were present in many individuals. A later genetic analysis reported fewer N-insertions in productive TCRs among donors in an Asian-associated ancestry cluster than the roughly 690-donor mean. The study listed 164 TCR beta chains as associated with cytomegalovirus. Several of the top co-occurrence clusters appeared to be linked to parvovirus B19, influenza, CMV and Epstein-Barr virus, according to a later analysis. The sequencing pipeline was judged likely to have produced a cluster of highly shared sequence variants as a technical artifact. Broadly in line with IMGT annotations, most TCR beta V segments showed up in productive rearrangements about 87% or about 30% of the time in an earlier analysis of approximately 640 of the donors. Linkage disequilibrium might explain the correlated functional status among segregating V segments, but an unknown experimental factor could not be ruled out. A later analysis found that TCR association rates varied across HLA loci, with DRB1 alleles showing the most associated TCRs and HLA-C alleles the fewest. The classifier was reported to diagnose cytomegalovirus status with high specificity and sensitivity in both the original and validation cohorts. Only TCR beta chains were sequenced in this cohort, and the absence of alpha or paired-chain data limited detectable features. Because some donors lacked HLA typing at each locus, the association tests relied only on the typed subset. The presence/absence analyses assumed that sequencing depth was roughly uniform across donors, and that assumption may not be true. For the cohort, immune exposure information was limited to CMV serostatus. In a later analysis, HLA-associated TCR beta chains were found to be more clonally expanded and to have lower generation probabilities than equally common non-associated chains. When HLA alleles, especially DR and DQ, strongly co-occurred, TCR associations were difficult to assign to individual alleles.

The cohort consisted of 670 or so healthy bone marrow donors. At the time of sampling, all cohort members were nominally healthy, though unrecorded immune exposures were likely present. The donor tested CMV seronegative, placing the donor among the roughly 400 seronegative members of the cohort. A peripheral blood sample was collected from each donor, and TCR beta sequencing was performed on peripheral blood mononuclear cells. The Qiagen DNeasy Blood Extraction Kit was used to extract genomic DNA from the blood cell samples. Remarks on this clone: Its antigen remains undetermined. Within one base of it there is no much larger clone, and no base qualities were kept.

The method was the immunoSEQ multiplex PCR assay. A mixture of 60 forward primers for TCR Vbeta segments and 13 reverse primers for TCR Jbeta segments was used in the multiplex PCR. The CDR3 region of rearranged TCR beta genes was amplified from genomic DNA by a multiplex PCR assay. The amplified TCR beta libraries were sequenced on the Illumina HiSeq System as 87-base-pair reads. From the authors' description of their analysis: In a later analysis, around 80 million unique TCR beta chains were counted across the roughly 610 repertoires, and roughly 10 million of these chains were shared by at least two donors. A nearest-neighbor algorithm error-corrected the raw reads and collapsed the reads into unique sequences, merging closely related sequences to remove PCR and sequencing errors. V, D and J gene segments were assigned by aligning CDR3 sequences to IMGT reference sequences. For a sequence to be retained, a match of at least six nucleotides to both a V gene segment and a J gene segment was required. Rearrangements were classified as productive when the CDR3 lacked stop codons and remained in frame with V and J, and all other rearrangements were classified as non-productive. CDR3 was defined by IMGT convention, running from the second conserved V-encoded cysteine to the conserved J-encoded phenylalanine. The earlier analysis of about 560 of the donors excluded any sequence lacking an unambiguous match to a single V gene segment. In an earlier analysis of approximately 500 of the donors, a V segment was called functional when productive rearrangements were above 56.7%, and segregating when the standard deviation between donors exceeded 5%. A statistical classification framework was built to diagnose cytomegalovirus status from the catalog of TCR beta chain sequences. A later analysis assigned V and J genes by comparing TCR nucleotide sequences with IMGT/GENE-DB human TR gene sequences. A later analysis assigned CDR3 sequences and most-parsimonious VDJ recombination scenarios with the TCRdist pipeline. In a later analysis, each TCR beta chain was defined by its CDR3 amino acid sequence together with its V-gene family, and reads without a unique V-gene family were excluded. To address suspected cross-contamination and a sequencing artifact, a later analysis removed approximately 600 highly shared, low-generation-probability nucleotide sequences. In a later analysis, a clonal expansion index was calculated for each public chain from normalized within-repertoire ranks of inferred template counts. In a later analysis, generation probabilities were computed with a VDJ recombination model fitted to out-of-frame rearrangements, and the resulting probabilities were checked against IGoR. Hypergeometric tests were used in a later analysis to score TCR-TCR, TCR-HLA and TCR-CMV co-occurrence, with a repertoire-size bias correction applied to the TCR pairs. False discovery rates were estimated in a later analysis by permuting HLA or CMV assignments 20 times. In a later analysis, co-occurring TCRs were grouped using DBSCAN, and TCRdist sequence similarity was added for clustering within HLA-allele-positive subsets. Repertoires with fewer than 30,000 or more than 120,000 public chains, plus five repertoires with anomalous nucleotide sharing, were excluded from co-occurrence clustering. The source is immuneACCESS, and TCRdb retained only in-frame sequences with V and J called. Part of the clones is not carried over; for the studies checked, unresolved V genes explain less than half of this, and the remainder is unexplained. For V, J and clone size, that table is used; D and trimming come from the DNA. This sample gives approximately 170,000 clones in total; roughly four fifths of them show up just once. The ten largest clones add up to about 0.69% of the sample.

V and J are trimmed by 5 bases and 2 bases, and the gene matches miss 6 bases of the junction. The germline V gene (reference sequence) gives CDR1 as SEHNR and CDR2 as FQNEAQ. The CDR3 has 14 amino acids, counting the end cysteine and phenylalanine. Of all the DNA, just the CDR3 is kept, 42 bases in frame from base 1. Sequencing was performed on PBMCs. The receptor was isolated from a female donor in good health and CMV-seronegative. The rearrangement joined TRBV7-9 to TRBJ2-7; TRBD1 lines up with 7 middle nucleotides. CDR3 protein: CASSPWDRTYEQYF. At the DNA level, the sequence is TGTGCCAGCAGCCCCTGGGACAGAACCTACGAGCAGTACTTC.